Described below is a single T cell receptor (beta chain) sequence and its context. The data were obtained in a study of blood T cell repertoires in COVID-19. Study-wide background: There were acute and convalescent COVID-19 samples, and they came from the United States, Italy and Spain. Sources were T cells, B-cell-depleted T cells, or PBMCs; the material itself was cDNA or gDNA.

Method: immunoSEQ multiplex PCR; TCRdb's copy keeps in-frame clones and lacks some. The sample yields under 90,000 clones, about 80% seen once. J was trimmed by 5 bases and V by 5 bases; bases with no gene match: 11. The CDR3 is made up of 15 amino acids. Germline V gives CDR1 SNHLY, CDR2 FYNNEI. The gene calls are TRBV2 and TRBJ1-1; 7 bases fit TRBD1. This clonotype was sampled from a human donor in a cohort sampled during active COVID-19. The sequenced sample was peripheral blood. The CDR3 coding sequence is TGTGCCAGCAGTCGACAGGGCCAAAAGATGACTGAAGCTTTCTTT. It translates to CASSRQGQKMTEAFF.